This TCR beta chain was identified in a study of T cell changes during pregnancy in multiple sclerosis. Between the trimmed V and J ends, which lost 3 bases and 4 bases, there was a span of 9 bases. The CDR3 is made up of 13 amino acids. Per germline, CDR1 SNHLY and CDR2 FYNNEI. Sequencing was performed with immunoSEQ multiplex PCR; in TCRdb, only in-frame clones are kept and a portion is missing. The sample contains nearly 110,000 clones, roughly 92% of which appear only once. The sequences come from peripheral blood, collected in the third trimester of pregnancy. The TCR comes from a female donor in good health, enrolled as a control in a pregnancy study. V usage is TRBV2 and J usage is TRBJ1-2; maybe TRBD1 (6 bases). The CDR3 reads CASSDGQRYGYTF. CDR3 DNA sequence: TGTGCCAGCAGTGATGGACAGCGCTATGGCTACACCTTC.